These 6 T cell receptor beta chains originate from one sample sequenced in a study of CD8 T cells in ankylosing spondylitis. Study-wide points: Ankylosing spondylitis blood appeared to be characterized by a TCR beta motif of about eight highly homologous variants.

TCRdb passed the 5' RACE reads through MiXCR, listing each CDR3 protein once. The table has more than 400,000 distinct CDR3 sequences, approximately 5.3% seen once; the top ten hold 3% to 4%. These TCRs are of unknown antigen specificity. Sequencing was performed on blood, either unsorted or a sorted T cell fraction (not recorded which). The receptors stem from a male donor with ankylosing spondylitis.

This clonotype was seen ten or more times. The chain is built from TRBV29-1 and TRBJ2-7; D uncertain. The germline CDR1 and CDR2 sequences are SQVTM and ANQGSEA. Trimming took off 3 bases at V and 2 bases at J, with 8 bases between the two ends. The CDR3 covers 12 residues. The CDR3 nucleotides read TGCAGCGTTGACGGCGGTCCCTACGAGCAGTACTTC. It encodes CSVDGGPYEQYF.

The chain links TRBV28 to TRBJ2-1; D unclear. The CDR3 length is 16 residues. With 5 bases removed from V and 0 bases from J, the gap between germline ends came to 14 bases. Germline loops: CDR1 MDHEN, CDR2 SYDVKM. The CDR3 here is CASSPLPVNSYNEQFF. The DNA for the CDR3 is TGTGCCAGCAGTCCCCTACCAGTAAACTCCTACAATGAGCAGTTCTTC.

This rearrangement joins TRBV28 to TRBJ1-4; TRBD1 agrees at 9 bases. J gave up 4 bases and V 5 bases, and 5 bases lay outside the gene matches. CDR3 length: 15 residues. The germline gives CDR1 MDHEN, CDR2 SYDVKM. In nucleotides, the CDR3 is TGTGCCAGCAGTACTCCGGGACAGGGTAATGAAAAACTGTTTTTT. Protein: CASSTPGQGNEKLFF.

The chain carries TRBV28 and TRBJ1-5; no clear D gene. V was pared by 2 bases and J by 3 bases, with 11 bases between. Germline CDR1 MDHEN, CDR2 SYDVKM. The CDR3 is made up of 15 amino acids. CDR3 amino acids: CASSLPDTFNQPQHF. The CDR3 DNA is TGTGCCAGCAGTTTACCCGACACTTTCAATCAGCCCCAGCATTTT. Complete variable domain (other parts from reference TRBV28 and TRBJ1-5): DVKVTQSSRYLVKRTGEKVFLECVQDMDHENMFWYRQDPGLGLRLIYFSYDVKMKEKGDIPEGYSVSREKKERFSLILESASTNQTSMYLCASSLPDTFNQPQHFGDGTRLSIL.

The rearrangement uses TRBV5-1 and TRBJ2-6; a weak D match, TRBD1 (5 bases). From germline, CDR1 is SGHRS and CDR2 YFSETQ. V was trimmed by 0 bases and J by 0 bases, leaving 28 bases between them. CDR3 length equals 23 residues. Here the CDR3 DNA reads TGCGCCAGCAGCTTGGGAACAGGAAAGAGGATAGGGGAAACCAGCTCTGGGGCCAACGTCCTGACTTTC. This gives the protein CASSLGTGKRIGETSSGANVLTF. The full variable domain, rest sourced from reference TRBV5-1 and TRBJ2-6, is KAGVTQTPRYLIKTRGQQVTLSCSPISGHRSVSWYQQTPGQGLQFLFEYFSETQRNKGNFPGRFSGRQFSNSRSEMNVSTLELGDSALYLCASSLGTGKRIGETSSGANVLTFGAGSRLTVL.

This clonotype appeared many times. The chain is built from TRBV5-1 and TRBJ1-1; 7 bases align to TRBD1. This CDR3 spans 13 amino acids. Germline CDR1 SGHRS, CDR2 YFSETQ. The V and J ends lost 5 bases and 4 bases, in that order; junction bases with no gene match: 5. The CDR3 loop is CASRQQGSTEAFF. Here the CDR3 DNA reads TGCGCCAGCAGGCAACAGGGGAGCACTGAAGCTTTCTTT.